This T cell receptor (beta chain) derives from a study of OX40 agonist ivuxolimab in advanced cancers. TCRdb keeps only in-frame clones here, not all; method: immunoSEQ multiplex PCR. The repertoire holds 70,000 or so clones, over 75% seen once, with approximately 6.1% in the top ten. Sampled blood was obtained at baseline, cycle 4 day 1, and cycle 7 day 1. The CDR3 totals 17 residues. Losses at the gene ends were 5 bases for V and 0 bases for J; bases not matched to a gene: 6. Per germline, CDR1 LNHDA and CDR2 SQIVND (reference sequence). Study-level findings and limits: Among the lowest peripheral clonal expansion occurred in 0.1-3.0 mg/kg partial responders. In a subset of nonresponders, normalized T-cell clonal expansion was also low.

About this clone: Antigen: not known.

The sequencing here drew on CD4+ or CD8+ T cells sorted from blood, taken in a trial of the OX40 agonist ivuxolimab. The chain links TRBV19 to TRBJ2-4; 11 bases agree with TRBD1. The clonotype was recovered from an adult with an advanced solid tumor such as melanoma, head and neck, liver or kidney cancer. CDR3 amino acids: CASSPRTGGLAKNIQYF. The CDR3 DNA is TGTGCCAGTAGTCCGAGGACAGGGGGCTTAGCCAAAAACATTCAGTACTTC. The whole variable domain, filled in from reference TRBV19 and TRBJ2-4, reads DGGITQSPKYLFRKEGQNVTLSCEQNLNHDAMYWYRQDPGQGLRLIYYSQIVNDFQKGDIAEGYSVSREKKESFPLTVTSAQKNPTAFYLCASSPRTGGLAKNIQYFGAGTRLSVL.